This T cell receptor (beta chain) is drawn from a study of blood T cells in healthy people across ages. With 5 bases clipped from V and 1 base from J, the junction kept 15 bases outside the gene matches. Germline CDR1 DFQATT, CDR2 SNEGSKA (reference sequence). The CDR3 is made up of 19 amino acids. With a J-beta primer mix and a sample-barcoded 5' primer, a second PCR ran about 7 to 12 cycles. TCRdb re-derived calls from the 5' RACE reads in MiXCR, one entry per CDR3 protein. The sample has hundreds of thousands of distinct CDR3 sequences; approximately 50% are singletons. This rearrangement joins TRBV20-1 to TRBJ1-5; 12 bases line up with TRBD1. The receptor's source is a woman in her sixties in good health. The source material was blood. The chain's CDR3 is CSAFLPSGQGAKSNQPQHF. The DNA for the CDR3 is TGCAGTGCTTTTTTACCTTCGGGACAGGGGGCGAAGAGCAATCAGCCCCAGCATTTT.